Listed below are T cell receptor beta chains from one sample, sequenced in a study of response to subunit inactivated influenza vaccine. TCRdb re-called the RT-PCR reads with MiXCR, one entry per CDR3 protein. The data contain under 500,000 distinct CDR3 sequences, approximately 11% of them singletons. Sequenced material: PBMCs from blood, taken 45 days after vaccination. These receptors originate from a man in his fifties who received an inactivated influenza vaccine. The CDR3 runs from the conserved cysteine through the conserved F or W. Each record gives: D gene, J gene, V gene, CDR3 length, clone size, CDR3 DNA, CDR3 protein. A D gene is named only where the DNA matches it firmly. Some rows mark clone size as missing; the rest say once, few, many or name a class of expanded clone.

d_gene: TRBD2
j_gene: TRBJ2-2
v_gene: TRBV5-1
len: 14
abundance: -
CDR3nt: TGCGCCAGCAGCCGGGACTACTACACCGGGGAGCTGTTTTTT
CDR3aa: CASSRDYYTGELFF

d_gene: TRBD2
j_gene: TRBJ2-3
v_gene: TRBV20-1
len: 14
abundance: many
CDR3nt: TGCAGTGCTAGACCTAGCGGGAACACAGATACGCAGTATTTT
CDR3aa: CSARPSGNTDTQYF

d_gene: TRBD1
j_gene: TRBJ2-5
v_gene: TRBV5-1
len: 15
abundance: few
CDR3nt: TGCGCCAGCAGCTCCGGGACAGGAGGTGGAGAGACCCAGTACTTC
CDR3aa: CASSSGTGGGETQYF

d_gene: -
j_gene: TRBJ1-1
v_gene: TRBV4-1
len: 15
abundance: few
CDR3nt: TGCGCCAGCAGCCGGGAAGGCTCCATGAACACTGAAGCTTTCTTT
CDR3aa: CASSREGSMNTEAFF

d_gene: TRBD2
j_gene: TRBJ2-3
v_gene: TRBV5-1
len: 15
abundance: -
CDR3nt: TGCGCCAGCAGCTTCAGCGGGGGGGCTCCAGATACGCAGTATTTT
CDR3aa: CASSFSGGAPDTQYF

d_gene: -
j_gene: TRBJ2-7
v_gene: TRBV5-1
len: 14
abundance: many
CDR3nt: TGCGCCAGCAGCTTGCTAGGGCCAAACGACGAGCAGTACTTC
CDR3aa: CASSLLGPNDEQYF

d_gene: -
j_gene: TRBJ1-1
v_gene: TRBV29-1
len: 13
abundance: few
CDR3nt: TGCAGCGTTGAAGATCGCCGGTCGACTGAAGCTTTCTTT
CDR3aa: CSVEDRRSTEAFF

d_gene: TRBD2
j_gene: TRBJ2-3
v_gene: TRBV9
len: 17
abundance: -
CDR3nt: TGTGCCAGCAGCAACGCGGGACTACCGACTTGGGCAGATACGCAGTATTTT
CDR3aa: CASSNAGLPTWADTQYF

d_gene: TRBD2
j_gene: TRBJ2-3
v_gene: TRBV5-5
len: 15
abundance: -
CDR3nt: TGTGCCAGCAGCGGGAGAGCGGGGAGATCTAATACGCAGTATTTT
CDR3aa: CASSGRAGRSNTQYF

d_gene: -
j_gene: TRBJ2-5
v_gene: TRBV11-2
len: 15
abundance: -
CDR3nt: TGTGCCAGCAGCTCCTTTTTCCGAGGTCAAGAGACCCAGTACTTC
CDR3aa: CASSSFFRGQETQYF

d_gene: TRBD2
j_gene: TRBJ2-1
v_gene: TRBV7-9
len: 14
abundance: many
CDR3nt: TGTGCCAGCAGCGGGGGACTAGGTTGGAATGAGCAGTTCTTC
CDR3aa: CASSGGLGWNEQFF

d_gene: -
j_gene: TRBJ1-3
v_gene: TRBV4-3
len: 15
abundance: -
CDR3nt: TGCGCCAGCAGCCAAGCACCCCTCTCTGGAAACACCATATATTTT
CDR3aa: CASSQAPLSGNTIYF

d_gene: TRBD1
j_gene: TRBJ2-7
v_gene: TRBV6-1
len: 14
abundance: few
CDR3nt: TGTGCCAGCAGAGCCGGGACAGGGGTCTTCGAGCAGTACTTC
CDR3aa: CASRAGTGVFEQYF

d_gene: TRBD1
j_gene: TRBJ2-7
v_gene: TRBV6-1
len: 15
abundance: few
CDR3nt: TGTGCCAGCAGCCTACAACCGGGACAGGAAAACGAGCAGTACTTC
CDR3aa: CASSLQPGQENEQYF

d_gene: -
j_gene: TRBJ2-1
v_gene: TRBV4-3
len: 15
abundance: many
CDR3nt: TGCGCCAGCAGCCAATCTGTGGAGGAGTACAATGAGCAGTTCTTC
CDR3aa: CASSQSVEEYNEQFF

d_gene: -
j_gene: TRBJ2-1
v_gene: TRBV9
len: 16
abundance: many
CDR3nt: TGTGCCAGCAGCGTAGCAGCTAGCGAAGCCTACAATGAGCAGTTCTTC
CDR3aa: CASSVAASEAYNEQFF

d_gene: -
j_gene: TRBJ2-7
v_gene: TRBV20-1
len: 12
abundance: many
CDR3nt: TGCAGTGCTAGTAGGCAGACCTACGAGCAGTACTTC
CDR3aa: CSASRQTYEQYF

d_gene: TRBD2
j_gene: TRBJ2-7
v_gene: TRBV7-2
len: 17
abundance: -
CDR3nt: TGTGCCAGCAGCTTCGGGACTAGCGGAGGCCTCTCCTACGAGCAGTACTTC
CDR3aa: CASSFGTSGGLSYEQYF

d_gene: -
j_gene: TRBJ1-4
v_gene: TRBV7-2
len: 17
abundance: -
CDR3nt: TGTGCCAGCAGCTTAGGGTTGGCAGGGCTGTATGGTGAAAAACTGTTTTTT
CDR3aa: CASSLGLAGLYGEKLFF

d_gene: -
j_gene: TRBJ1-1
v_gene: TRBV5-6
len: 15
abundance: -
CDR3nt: TGTGCCAGCAGCCCGCGGGGACTGACGAACACTGAAGCTTTCTTT
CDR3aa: CASSPRGLTNTEAFF

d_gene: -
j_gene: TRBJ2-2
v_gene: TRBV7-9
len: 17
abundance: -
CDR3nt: TGTGTCAGCAGCTCCGTCGGTGGGCGTACGAACACCGGGGAGCTGTTTTTT
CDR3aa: CVSSSVGGRTNTGELFF

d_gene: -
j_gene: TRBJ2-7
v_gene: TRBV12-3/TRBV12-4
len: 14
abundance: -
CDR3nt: TGTGCCAGCAGTTTATCGGCAGACGCGGGCGAGCAGTACTTC
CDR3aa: CASSLSADAGEQYF

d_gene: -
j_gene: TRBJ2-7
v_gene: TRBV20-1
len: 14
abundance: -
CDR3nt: TGCAGTTCTAGGAGACTACACCATTCCTACGAGCAGTACTTC
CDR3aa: CSSRRLHHSYEQYF

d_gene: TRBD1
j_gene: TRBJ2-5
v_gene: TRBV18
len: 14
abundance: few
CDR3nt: TGTGCCAGCTCTTCCAACAGGGGCTGGGAGACCCAGTACTTC
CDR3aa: CASSSNRGWETQYF

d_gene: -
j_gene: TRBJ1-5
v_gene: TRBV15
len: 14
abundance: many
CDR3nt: TGTGCCACCAGCAGAGCAGGGGCCACCCAGCCCCAGCATTTT
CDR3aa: CATSRAGATQPQHF

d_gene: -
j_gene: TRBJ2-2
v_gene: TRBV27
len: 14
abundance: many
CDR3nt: TGTGCCAGCAGCTCGACTCGGGGGACCGGGGAGCTGTTTTTT
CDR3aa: CASSSTRGTGELFF

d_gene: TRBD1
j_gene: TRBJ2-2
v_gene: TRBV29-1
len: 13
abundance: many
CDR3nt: TGCAGCGTTGGGCAGGGGGTTGGTGGGGAGCTGTTTTTT
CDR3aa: CSVGQGVGGELFF

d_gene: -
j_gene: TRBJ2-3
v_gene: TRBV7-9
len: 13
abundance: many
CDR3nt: TGTGCCAGCAACCTCTCCCCCACAGATACGCAGTATTTT
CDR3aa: CASNLSPTDTQYF

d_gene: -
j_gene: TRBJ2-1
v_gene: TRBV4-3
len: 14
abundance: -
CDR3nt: TGCGCCAGCAGCCAAGATATTAGGGGCGGTGAGCAGTTCTTC
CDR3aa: CASSQDIRGGEQFF

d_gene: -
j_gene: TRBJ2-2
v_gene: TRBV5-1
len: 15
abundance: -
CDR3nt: TGCGCCAGCAGCTTGCGGGGACCCTACACCGGGGAGCTGTTTTTT
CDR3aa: CASSLRGPYTGELFF

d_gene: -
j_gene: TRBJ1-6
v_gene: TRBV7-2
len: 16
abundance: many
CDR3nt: TGTGCCAGCAGCTTAGCGCAGGGGTCCTATAATTCACCCCTCCACTTT
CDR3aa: CASSLAQGSYNSPLHF

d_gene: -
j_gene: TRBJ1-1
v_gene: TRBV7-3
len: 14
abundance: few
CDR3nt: TGTGCCAGCAGCTCAGGGGTGTCGGGCACTGAAGCTTTCTTT
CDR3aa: CASSSGVSGTEAFF

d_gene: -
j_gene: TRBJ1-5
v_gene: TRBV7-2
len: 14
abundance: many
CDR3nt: TGTGCCAGCAGCAGGGACGTTAGCAATCAGCCCCAGCATTTT
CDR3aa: CASSRDVSNQPQHF